The 16 T cell receptor beta chains below were found in one sample sequenced in a study of blood T cells in healthy people across ages. A second roughly 6 to 12 cycle PCR used barcoded and J-beta primers. In TCRdb, the 5' RACE reads were re-called with MiXCR into one record per CDR3 protein. The data show about 730,000 distinct CDR3 sequences, with approximately 43% seen just once and under 25% held by the top ten. Sequences were obtained from blood. The source is a woman aged 60-75 years in good health.

This clonotype showed up just a few times. V and J are TRBV12-3 or TRBV12-4 and TRBJ2-2; TRBD2 matches at 13 bases. The V gene end was trimmed by 6 bases and the J gene end by 5 bases; junction bases not matched to a gene: 3. CDR3 length: 15 residues. Here the CDR3 DNA reads TGTGCCAGCAGACCGGGACTAGCGGGAACCGGGGAGCTGTTTTTT. Its translation is CASRPGLAGTGELFF.

The chain combines TRBV5-6 with TRBJ2-7, with D tentatively TRBD1 or TRBD2 (5 bases each). Germline values: CDR1 SGHDT, CDR2 YYEEEE. The CDR3 sequence is 15 residues long. Deletions cut 5 bases from V and 2 bases from J, with 17 bases between. CDR3 in amino acids: CASRPGPGMTYEQYF. CDR3 in DNA: TGTGCCAGCAGGCCGGGACCAGGGATGACCTACGAGCAGTACTTC.

This clonotype showed up many times. This chain connects TRBV29-1 to TRBJ2-6; TRBD1 agrees at 7 bases. V was pared by 7 bases and J by 3 bases, with 9 bases of the junction left unmatched. The CDR3 is made up of 15 amino acids. From germline, CDR1 is SQVTM and CDR2 ANQGSEA. CDR3 in DNA: TGCAGCGACTTAACAGGGGTTGATGGGGCCAACGTCCTGACTTTC. Its translation: CSDLTGVDGANVLTF.

J is TRBJ2-5 and V is TRBV5-1, with 13 bases aligning to TRBD2. The J segment lost 3 bases and the V segment lost 0 bases, leaving 8 bases of the junction unmatched. Germline CDR1 SGHRS, CDR2 YFSETQ. The CDR3 consists of 18 residues. The CDR3: CASSLGLAGTSGEETQYF. In DNA, the CDR3 is TGCGCCAGCAGCTTGGGCCTCGCAGGGACTAGCGGGGAAGAGACCCAGTACTTC.

This clonotype was counted a few times. The V gene is TRBV10-3, the J gene TRBJ1-5, with D tentatively TRBD1 (5 bases). The germline CDR1 and CDR2 sequences are ENHRY and SYGVKD. V lost 6 bases, J lost 5 bases, and 11 bases lay in between. CDR3 length: 13 residues. CDR3 sequence: CAISPGTHQPQHF. The CDR3 DNA sequence: TGTGCCATCAGCCCCGGGACCCATCAGCCCCAGCATTTT.

The genes are TRBV20-1 and TRBJ2-2; 7 bases fit TRBD1. V was pared by 2 bases and J by 4 bases, with 7 bases of the junction left unmatched. CDR1 and CDR2 (germline): DFQATT, SNEGSKA (reference sequence). The length of the CDR3 is 15 residues. This chain's CDR3 is CSARPSGQATGELFF. The DNA for the CDR3 is TGCAGTGCTAGACCCTCCGGACAGGCCACCGGGGAGCTGTTTTTT.

This chain uses TRBV4-1 with TRBJ1-4; no definite D call. The length of the CDR3 is 16 residues. The V gene lost 0 bases and the J gene lost 3 bases, with 11 bases spanning the gap. Germline loops: CDR1 MGHRA, CDR2 YSYEKL. CDR3 protein: CASSQDRGSSNEKLFF. In DNA form, the CDR3 reads TGCGCCAGCAGCCAAGACAGAGGTAGCTCTAATGAAAAACTGTTTTTT.

The chain links TRBV10-2 to TRBJ2-3; a weak D match, TRBD2 (6 bases). CDR1 is WSHSY, CDR2 SAAADI, per germline. Trimming removed 8 bases at V and 1 base at J, with 10 bases between. This CDR3 region has 13 residues. CDR3 nucleotide sequence: TGCGCCAGCGTCCGCGGGGGCACAGATACGCAGTATTTT. It encodes CASVRGGTDTQYF.

The chain couples TRBV6-5 to TRBJ1-2, with TRBD1 identical over 7 bases. Looked up from germline, CDR1 is MNHEY and CDR2 is SVGAGI. There are 16 residues in the CDR3. V shed 6 bases and J 1 base; nucleotides not matched to a gene: 11. The CDR3: CASSRTRTGINYGYTF. CDR3 DNA: TGTGCCAGCAGCCGAACCCGGACAGGAATTAACTATGGCTACACCTTC.

The chain couples TRBV20-1 to TRBJ2-3; 8 bases are a match to TRBD2. The V gene end was trimmed by 6 bases and the J gene end by 4 bases; junction bases not matched to a gene: 12. CDR1 DFQATT and CDR2 SNEGSKA come from the germline V gene (reference sequence). The CDR3 consists of 15 residues. This CDR3 is CSARRTGTSSDTQYF. DNA for the CDR3: TGCAGTGCACGGAGAACCGGGACTAGTTCAGATACGCAGTATTTT.

The sample holds a few counts of this clonotype. The chain joins TRBV6-2 or TRBV6-3 to TRBJ1-1; D ambiguous. The CDR3 length is 17 residues. V lost 2 bases, J lost 4 bases, and 20 bases lay in between. The germline V gene encodes CDR1 MNHEY and CDR2 SVGEGT. The CDR3 nucleotides read TGTGCCAGCAGTTACGATTGGAGGAACCTTGAAAGCACTGAAGCTTTCTTT. Translating gives CASSYDWRNLESTEAFF.

The chain carries TRBV10-3 and TRBJ2-1, with a tentative D call TRBD1 (6 bases). Trimming shortened V by 3 bases and J by 6 bases, and 15 bases separated the two germline ends. CDR1 is ENHRY, CDR2 SYGVKD, per germline. This CDR3 comprises 15 residues. The CDR3 region is CAISEGTSMGNEQFF. CDR3 in DNA: TGTGCCATCAGTGAAGGGACAAGTATGGGCAATGAGCAGTTCTTC.

This clonotype turned up a few times. The V gene is TRBV6-1, the J gene TRBJ2-3; D unresolved. There are 13 residues in the CDR3. V shed 0 bases and J shed 1 base, with 2 bases lying between them. Germline V gives CDR1 MNHNS, CDR2 SASEGT. This CDR3 reads CASSEARTDTQYF. The CDR3 DNA sequence: TGTGCCAGCAGTGAAGCCCGCACAGATACGCAGTATTTT.

The rearrangement links TRBV6-1 to TRBJ1-2, with 9 bases identical to TRBD1. Trimming removed 6 bases from V and 8 bases from J; junction bases left unmatched: 7. CDR3 length: 13 amino acids. CDR1 and CDR2 from the germline V gene are MNHNS and SASEGT. CDR3 DNA: TGTGCCAGCAGCGTTCAACAGGGGGCCGGCTACACCTTC. Its translation is CASSVQQGAGYTF.

As DNA, the CDR3 is TGTGCCAGCAGCCAATCCCTGGCAGAGCTGAATCAGCCCCAGCATTTT. It translates to CASSQSLAELNQPQHF. V gene TRBV3-1 combines with J gene TRBJ1-5; D remains unclear. V was shortened by 2 bases and J by 4 bases, with 15 bases between the two germline ends. The CDR3 runs to 16 residues. Germline CDR1 and CDR2: LGHDT and YNNKEL (reference sequence).

V usage is TRBV18 and J usage is TRBJ1-1, with D unclear. Trimming stripped 5 bases from V and 2 bases from J, with 12 bases between. The germline gives CDR1 KGHSH, CDR2 LQKENI. CDR3 size: 14 residues. CDR3: CASSGEETNTEAFF. In DNA form, the CDR3 reads TGTGCCAGCTCAGGGGAGGAGACAAACACTGAAGCTTTCTTT.